The 26 T cell receptor beta chains given below trace back to one sample, sequenced in a study of T cell responses to AZD1222 COVID-19 vaccine. Clones were read by immunoSEQ multiplex PCR, and TCRdb kept only the in-frame ones, dropping some. The profile shows fewer than 65,000 clones, roughly 84% of them singletons. This material consisted of peripheral blood, taken on day 0 of AZD1222 vaccination. These receptors were taken from an adult in good health.

The rearrangement uses TRBV6-5 and TRBJ1-2; no clear D gene. The CDR3 has 13 residues. The V and J ends lost 6 bases and 3 bases respectively, with 11 bases between them. From germline, CDR1 is MNHEY and CDR2 SVGAGI. In DNA form, the CDR3 reads TGTGCCAGCAGGGACGGACTGGACTATGGCTACACCTTC. This gives the protein CASRDGLDYGYTF.

This clone showed up just a few times. V usage is TRBV5-1 and J usage is TRBJ1-3; D ambiguous. With 0 bases removed from V and 0 bases from J, the gap between germline ends came to 7 bases. Germline V lookup: CDR1 SGHRS, CDR2 YFSETQ. The CDR3 is 15 residues long. As DNA, the CDR3 is TGCGCCAGCAGCTTGGGTAGCTACTCTGGAAACACCATATATTTT. Translated, it gives CASSLGSYSGNTIYF.

This clone appeared a single time. This chain joins TRBV11-2 and TRBJ1-2; 8 bases line up with TRBD1. V was pared by 0 bases and J by 13 bases, with 7 bases of the junction left unmatched. Germline CDR1 SGHAT, CDR2 FQNNGV. The CDR3 covers 13 residues. The CDR3: CASSLDRGRTGTF. In DNA form, the CDR3 reads TGTGCCAGCAGCTTAGACAGGGGGCGAACGGGCACCTTC. The full variable domain, with the rest looked up from reference TRBV11-2 and TRBJ1-2, is EAGVAQSPRYKIIEKRQSVAFWCNPISGHATLYWYQQILGQGPKLLIQFQNNGVVDDSQLPKDRFSAERLKGVDSTLKIQPAKLEDSAVYLCASSLDRGRTGTFGSGTRLTVV.

The chain couples TRBV7-9 to TRBJ1-2; D is perhaps TRBD1 (5 bases). The length of the CDR3 is 17 residues. Per germline, CDR1 SEHNR and CDR2 FQNEAQ (reference sequence). Trimming removed 2 bases from V and 1 base from J, with 17 bases in between. CDR3 DNA: TGTGCCAGCAGCTTACGACCAGGGAGCGGATTTAACTATGGCTACACCTTC. As protein: CASSLRPGSGFNYGYTF.

The chain has TRBV7-9 and TRBJ1-2; tentatively, D is TRBD1 (5 bases). V was cut by 2 bases and J by 2 bases, with 9 bases left in between. The CDR3 spans 14 residues. The germline V gene has CDR1 SEHNR and CDR2 FQNEAQ (reference sequence). The CDR3, as DNA: TGTGCCAGCAGCTTAAGCAGGGACAACTATGGCTACACCTTC. Its protein is CASSLSRDNYGYTF. Combining the CDR3 with reference TRBV7-9 and TRBJ1-2 gives the whole variable domain DTGVSQNPRHKITKRGQNVTFRCDPISEHNRLYWYRQTLGQGPEFLTYFQNEAQLEKSRLLSDRFSAERPKGSFSTLEIQRTEQGDSAMYLCASSLSRDNYGYTFGSGTRLTVV.

The CDR3 nucleotides are TGCGCCAGCAGCCAACTCCCACATTACCGCGATCAGCCCCAGCATTTT. Its translation: CASSQLPHYRDQPQHF. The J gene is TRBJ1-5, the V gene TRBV4-1; unclear D gene. From germline, CDR1 is MGHRA and CDR2 YSYEKL. This CDR3 is 16 amino acids long. V was shortened by 2 bases and J by 5 bases, with 16 bases between the two germline ends.

This sequence joins TRBV5-1 and TRBJ2-1; 12 nucleotides align to TRBD2. V dropped 0 bases and J dropped 9; count of bases not matched to a gene: 7. CDR3 size: 16 residues. CDR1 and CDR2 (germline): SGHRS, YFSETQ. The CDR3 reads CASSLARLAGEGEQFF. The DNA for the CDR3 is TGCGCCAGCAGCTTGGCCCGACTAGCGGGAGAGGGTGAGCAGTTCTTC.

This clone was observed a few times. The chain combines TRBV15 with TRBJ1-1, with 7 bases lining up with TRBD1. CDR1 and CDR2 from the germline V gene are LNHNV and YYDKDF (reference sequence). The CDR3 is made up of 14 amino acids. V shed 7 bases and J 0 bases; nucleotides not matched to a gene: 5. CDR3 region: CATNKGQLNTEAFF. CDR3 DNA sequence: TGTGCCACCAATAAGGGACAGTTGAACACTGAAGCTTTCTTT.

In its sample, this clone was seen once. This chain joins TRBV7-2 and TRBJ1-1; TRBD1 agrees at 7 bases. V was pared by 1 base and J by 1 base, with 6 bases of the junction left unmatched. The CDR3 has 16 residues. Germline CDR1 reads SGHTA; CDR2 reads FQGNSA. CDR3 amino acids: CASSLVGTGANTEAFF. The CDR3, as DNA: TGTGCCAGCAGCTTAGTGGGTACAGGGGCGAACACTGAAGCTTTCTTT.

This clone occurred once. The rearrangement joins TRBV12-3 or TRBV12-4 to TRBJ2-7, with 7 bases aligning to TRBD2. Trimming removed 6 bases from V and 4 bases from J; junction bases left unmatched: 3. This CDR3 comprises 12 residues. The CDR3 sequence is CASSRAGYEQYF. As DNA, the CDR3 is TGTGCCAGCAGCCGAGCGGGGTACGAGCAGTACTTC.

The gene calls are TRBV18 and TRBJ1-4; the D gene is possibly TRBD1 (6 bases). The V and J ends lost 1 base and 14 bases respectively, with 20 bases between them. Germline V CDR1 and CDR2: KGHSH, LQKENI. The CDR3 is 15 residues long. The CDR3 nucleotides are TGTGCCAGCTCACCACAACGACAGGTCTCCCCGTCTCTGTTTTTT. Translation gives CASSPQRQVSPSLFF.

There are a few counts of this clone. The chain uses TRBV30 and TRBJ1-1; 9 bases are shared with TRBD1. Trimming cost V 2 bases and J 5 bases; bases outside gene matches: 3. The V gene's germline CDR1 is GTSNPN and CDR2 SVGIG (reference sequence). CDR3 length: 13 residues. The CDR3 DNA reads as TGTGCCTGGAGTCGACAGGGGGTAACTGAAGCTTTCTTT. Protein product: CAWSRQGVTEAFF.

This sequence joins TRBV4-3 and TRBJ2-2; 7 nucleotides match TRBD2. Germline trimming cut 1 base from V and 7 bases from J; bases unmatched to any gene: 9. Germline lookup yields CDR1 LGHNA and CDR2 YSLEER. The length of the CDR3 is 16 residues. CDR3 protein: CASSQGPAGLDGELFF. For the CDR3, the DNA is TGCGCCAGCAGCCAAGGGCCAGCGGGGCTGGACGGGGAGCTGTTTTTT.

V usage is TRBV28 and J usage is TRBJ2-7; 13 bases agree with TRBD2. The V and J ends lost 2 bases and 4 bases, in that order; junction bases with no gene match: 11. This CDR3 contains 18 residues. The germline V gene encodes CDR1 MDHEN and CDR2 SYDVKM. DNA of the CDR3: TGTGCCAGCAGTTTACCCCGGACTAGCGGGAGAAGTGGTTACGAGCAGTACTTC. Its translation: CASSLPRTSGRSGYEQYF.

V and J are TRBV27 and TRBJ2-3; TRBD1 might be the D (6 bases). Germline lookup yields CDR1 MNHEY and CDR2 SMNVEV (reference sequence). The CDR3 covers 14 residues. With 4 bases removed from V and 0 bases from J, the gap between germline ends came to 8 bases. CDR3 nucleotide sequence: TGTGCCAGCAGTTCTACAGGGAGCACAGATACGCAGTATTTT. The encoded protein is CASSSTGSTDTQYF.

The chain has TRBV6-2 or TRBV6-3 and TRBJ2-7; D remains ambiguous. V was clipped by 5 bases and J by 4 bases, with 9 bases between them. Germline V gene data show CDR1 as MNHEY and CDR2 as SVGEGT. CDR3 length equals 12 residues. The CDR3 sequence: CASSHVRYEQYV. Here the CDR3 DNA reads TGTGCCAGCAGTCATGTCCGTTACGAGCAGTACGTC.

The chain combines TRBV7-9 with TRBJ1-5; no firm D call. The CDR3 extends over 14 amino acids. V lost 3 bases to trimming and J lost 8 bases, with 14 bases between them. CDR1 is SEHNR and CDR2 is FQNEAQ in the germline V gene (reference sequence). CDR3 sequence (DNA): TGTGCCAGCAGCTTGGGCCAGTCGTTGGAGCCCCAGCATTTT. As protein: CASSLGQSLEPQHF.

The chain is built from TRBV5-1 and TRBJ2-3, with TRBD2 matching 7 bases. The length of the CDR3 is 14 residues. Germline V gives CDR1 SGHRS, CDR2 YFSETQ. The junction had 12 bases not matched to a gene; V was cut back by 5 bases and J by 9 bases. The CDR3 loop is CASSLGRTRETQYF. The CDR3 DNA reads TGCGCCAGCAGTCTGGGACGGACTAGAGAGACGCAGTATTTT.

This clone turned up a few times. The chain carries TRBV2 and TRBJ2-7; 7 bases map to TRBD1. CDR3 size: 15 residues. V lost 3 bases, J lost 6 bases, and 11 bases stayed unmatched. Germline CDR1 reads SNHLY; CDR2 reads FYNNEI. CDR3 in DNA: TGTGCCAGCAGTGAGACAAGGGGGCCTGGGCTCGAGCAGTACTTC. Protein product: CASSETRGPGLEQYF. Full variable domain (outside the CDR3, taken from reference TRBV2 and TRBJ2-7): EPEVTQTPSHQVTQMGQEVILRCVPISNHLYFYWYRQILGQKVEFLVSFYNNEISEKSEIFDDQFSVERPDGSNFTLKIRSTKLEDSAMYFCASSETRGPGLEQYFGPGTRLTVT.

This chain links TRBV2 with TRBJ2-5; D is uncertain. Germline values: CDR1 SNHLY, CDR2 FYNNEI. This CDR3 has 12 residues. The germline V and J ends were trimmed by 11 bases and 3 bases, with 13 bases remaining between them. The CDR3 reads CALRKGKETQYF. CDR3 coding DNA: TGTGCCCTCCGAAAGGGTAAAGAGACCCAGTACTTC. The whole variable domain, filled in from reference TRBV2 and TRBJ2-5, reads EPEVTQTPSHQVTQMGQEVILRCVPISNHLYFYWYRQILGQKVEFLVSFYNNEISEKSEIFDDQFSVERPDGSNFTLKIRSTKLEDSAMYFCALRKGKETQYFGPGTRLLVL.

This chain uses TRBV3-1 (or the pseudogene TRBV3-2) with TRBJ1-1; D is unclear. The germline V and J ends were trimmed by 4 bases and 10 bases, with 19 bases remaining between them. CDR3 length equals 14 residues. Germline-derived CDR1 and CDR2 are LGHDT and YNNKEL (reference sequence). For the CDR3, the DNA is TGTGCCAGCAGCCGAAACGAACCATCCACGGGAGCTTTCTTT. The encoded protein is CASSRNEPSTGAFF.

V is TRBV5-6 and J is TRBJ1-5; D might be TRBD1 (6 bases). CDR3 size: 15 residues. The germline CDR1 and CDR2 sequences are SGHDT and YYEEEE. The V and J ends lost 4 bases and 5 bases respectively, with 16 bases between them. The CDR3 region has the DNA TGTGCCAGCAGCACTACAGGGAAGGTTGATCAGCCCCAGCATTTT. Its protein product is CASSTTGKVDQPQHF.

A few counts support this clone. J is TRBJ1-1 and V is TRBV29-1; D call uncertain. V lost 7 bases, J lost 3 bases, and 6 bases lay in between. Looked up from germline, CDR1 is SQVTM and CDR2 is ANQGSEA. This CDR3 spans 10 amino acids. The CDR3 sequence: CSAYHTEAFF. Written as DNA, the CDR3 is TGCAGCGCCTATCACACTGAAGCTTTCTTT.

V and J are TRBV7-8 and TRBJ2-2; a weak D match, TRBD1 (6 bases). The germline CDR1 and CDR2 sequences are SGHVS and FQNEAQ. Trimming pared 1 base from V and 7 bases from J, leaving 13 bases between. The CDR3 spans 15 residues. The CDR3 sequence: CASSLGQGRIGELFF. In DNA form, the CDR3 reads TGTGCCAGCAGCTTAGGGCAGGGGAGAATCGGGGAGCTGTTTTTT.

The rearrangement uses TRBV5-1 and TRBJ1-2; D is unclear. V dropped 0 bases and J dropped 7 bases, with 7 bases sitting between them. The CDR3 extends over 12 amino acids. The germline gives CDR1 SGHRS, CDR2 YFSETQ. DNA of the CDR3: TGCGCCAGCAGCTTGGCCGGTCGTGGCTACACCTTC. Its protein is CASSLAGRGYTF.

The rearrangement joins TRBV11-3 to TRBJ1-1, with D perhaps TRBD1 (6 bases). Germline CDR1 reads SGHNT; CDR2 reads YENEEA. Between the trimmed V and J ends, which lost 5 bases and 1 base, there was a span of 14 bases. The CDR3 is 15 residues long. The CDR3 is CASSLMGGPNTEAFF. The CDR3, as DNA: TGTGCCAGCAGCCTGATGGGGGGCCCGAACACTGAAGCTTTCTTT.